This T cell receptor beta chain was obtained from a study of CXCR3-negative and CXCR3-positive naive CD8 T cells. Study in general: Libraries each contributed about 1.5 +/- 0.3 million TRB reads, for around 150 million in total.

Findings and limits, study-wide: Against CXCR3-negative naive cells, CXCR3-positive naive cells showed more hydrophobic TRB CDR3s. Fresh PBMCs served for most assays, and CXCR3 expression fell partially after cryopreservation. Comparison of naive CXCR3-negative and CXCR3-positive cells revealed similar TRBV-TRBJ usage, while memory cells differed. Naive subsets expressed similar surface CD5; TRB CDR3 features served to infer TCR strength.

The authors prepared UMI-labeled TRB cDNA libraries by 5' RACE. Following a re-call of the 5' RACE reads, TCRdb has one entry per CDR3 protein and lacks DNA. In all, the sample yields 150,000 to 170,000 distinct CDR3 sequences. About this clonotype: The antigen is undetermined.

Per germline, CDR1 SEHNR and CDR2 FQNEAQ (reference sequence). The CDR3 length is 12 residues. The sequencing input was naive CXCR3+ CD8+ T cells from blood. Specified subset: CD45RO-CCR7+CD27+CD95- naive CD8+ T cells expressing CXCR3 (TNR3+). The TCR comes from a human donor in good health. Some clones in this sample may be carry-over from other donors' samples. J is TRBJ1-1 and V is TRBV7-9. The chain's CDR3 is CASSSRGNEAFF.